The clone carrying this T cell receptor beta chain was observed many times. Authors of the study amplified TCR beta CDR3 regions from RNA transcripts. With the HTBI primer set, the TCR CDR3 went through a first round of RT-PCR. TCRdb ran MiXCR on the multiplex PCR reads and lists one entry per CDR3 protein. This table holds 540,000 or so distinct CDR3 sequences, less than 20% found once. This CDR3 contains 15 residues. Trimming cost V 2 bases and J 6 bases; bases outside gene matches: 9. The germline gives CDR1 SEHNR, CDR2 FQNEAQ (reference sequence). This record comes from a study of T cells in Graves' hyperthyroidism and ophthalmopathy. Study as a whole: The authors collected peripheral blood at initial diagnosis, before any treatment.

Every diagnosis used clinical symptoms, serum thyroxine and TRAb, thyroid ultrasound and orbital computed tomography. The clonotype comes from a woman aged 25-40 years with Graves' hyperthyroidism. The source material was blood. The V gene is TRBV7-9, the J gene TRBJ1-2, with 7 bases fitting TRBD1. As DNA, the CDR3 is TGTGCCAGCAGCTTAAGCAACAGGGGTATGGATGGCTACACCTTC. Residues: CASSLSNRGMDGYTF.